A selection of T cell receptor beta chains follows, all from one sample in a study of T cell repertoires in cytomegalovirus infection. A single record per CDR3 protein comes from TCRdb applying MiXCR to the reads. This sample has about 400,000 distinct CDR3 sequences; roughly 20% occur once, and the top ten carry 8.7%. The source material was PBMCs. Every receptor here comes from a human donor in good health (CMV status not recorded). Some clones in this sample may be carry-over from other donors' samples. CDR3s include the opening cysteine and the closing phenylalanine or tryptophan. Fields, in order: V gene, J gene, D gene, CDR3 protein. The D gene is left open where the match is weak.

v_gene: TRBV18
j_gene: TRBJ2-3
d_gene: .
CDR3aa: CASSPPRDTQYF

v_gene: TRBV7-8
j_gene: TRBJ2-5
d_gene: .
CDR3aa: CASSSRRWARETQYF

v_gene: TRBV7-9
j_gene: TRBJ1-5
d_gene: .
CDR3aa: CASSWGGGTNQPQHF

v_gene: TRBV6-6
j_gene: TRBJ2-2
d_gene: .
CDR3aa: CASSYSRGNGELFF

v_gene: TRBV30
j_gene: TRBJ1-2
d_gene: TRBD1
CDR3aa: CAWKPGTAYGYTF

v_gene: TRBV7-6
j_gene: TRBJ2-1
d_gene: TRBD2
CDR3aa: CASSSPTSGGREQFF

v_gene: TRBV5-4
j_gene: TRBJ2-3
d_gene: TRBD2
CDR3aa: CASSLQRETDTQYF

v_gene: TRBV7-9
j_gene: TRBJ2-5
d_gene: .
CDR3aa: CASSSPRAGGLETQYF

v_gene: TRBV19
j_gene: TRBJ2-2
d_gene: .
CDR3aa: CASTPRGSGELFF

v_gene: TRBV19
j_gene: TRBJ1-6
d_gene: TRBD1
CDR3aa: CASRPTGQRRNSPLHF

v_gene: TRBV20-1
j_gene: TRBJ2-5
d_gene: TRBD1
CDR3aa: CSALPGTGQETQYF

v_gene: TRBV20-1
j_gene: TRBJ2-1
d_gene: TRBD1
CDR3aa: CSAGTGVNEQFF

v_gene: TRBV7-4
j_gene: TRBJ1-1
d_gene: .
CDR3aa: CASSLRLGAVLMNTEAFF

v_gene: TRBV19
j_gene: TRBJ1-1
d_gene: .
CDR3aa: CASSSQVDTEAFF

v_gene: TRBV6-2/TRBV6-3
j_gene: TRBJ2-5
d_gene: TRBD2
CDR3aa: CASSWTSGSGETQYF

v_gene: TRBV6-2/TRBV6-3
j_gene: TRBJ2-2
d_gene: .
CDR3aa: CASSSLVGRERELFF

v_gene: TRBV7-2
j_gene: TRBJ1-2
d_gene: .
CDR3aa: CASAGGASWEGYTF

v_gene: TRBV7-9
j_gene: TRBJ2-5
d_gene: .
CDR3aa: CASSFFNQETQYF

v_gene: TRBV5-1
j_gene: TRBJ2-1
d_gene: .
CDR3aa: CASRRQGREDEQFF

v_gene: TRBV28
j_gene: TRBJ2-5
d_gene: .
CDR3aa: CASSPIGETQYF

v_gene: TRBV5-1
j_gene: TRBJ2-3
d_gene: .
CDR3aa: CASSLGLGSDTQYF

v_gene: TRBV27
j_gene: TRBJ2-5
d_gene: TRBD2
CDR3aa: CASSLSRGGPGETQYF

v_gene: TRBV20-1
j_gene: TRBJ2-1
d_gene: .
CDR3aa: CSARTSSSWGSNEQFF

v_gene: TRBV27
j_gene: TRBJ1-2
d_gene: .
CDR3aa: CASSLRGSWYGYTF

v_gene: TRBV5-1
j_gene: TRBJ1-4
d_gene: .
CDR3aa: CASSLEGGNEKLFF

v_gene: TRBV20-1
j_gene: TRBJ1-6
d_gene: .
CDR3aa: CSARPPGQPNSPLHF

v_gene: TRBV7-9
j_gene: TRBJ1-1
d_gene: TRBD1
CDR3aa: CASSPGQGARTEAFF